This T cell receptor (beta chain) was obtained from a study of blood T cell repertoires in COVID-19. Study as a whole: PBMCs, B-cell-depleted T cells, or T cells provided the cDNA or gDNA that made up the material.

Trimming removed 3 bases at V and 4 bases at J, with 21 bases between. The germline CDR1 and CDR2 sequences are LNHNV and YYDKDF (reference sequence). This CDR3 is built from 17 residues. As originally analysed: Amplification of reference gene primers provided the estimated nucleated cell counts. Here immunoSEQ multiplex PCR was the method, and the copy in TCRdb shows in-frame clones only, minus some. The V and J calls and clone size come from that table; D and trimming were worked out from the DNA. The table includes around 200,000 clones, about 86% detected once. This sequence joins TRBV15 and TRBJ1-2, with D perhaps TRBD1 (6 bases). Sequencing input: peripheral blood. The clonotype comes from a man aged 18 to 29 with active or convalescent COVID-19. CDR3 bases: TGTGCCACCAGCAGTCACAGGGACACTCGCCCCATCTATGGCTACACCTTC. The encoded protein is CATSSHRDTRPIYGYTF.